This TCR beta chain was sequenced in a study of identical twins. This clonotype has at least ten counts. CDR3 size: 15 residues. Germline V gene data show CDR1 as SQVTM and CDR2 as ANQGSEA. Trimming removed 2 bases from V and 2 bases from J, with 16 bases in between. A universal primer site was created by template switching, with the cDNA bearing unique molecular identifiers. MiXCR, run by TCRdb on the 5' RACE reads, gives a single entry per CDR3 protein. Of some 560,000 distinct CDR3 sequences in the sample, over 8.5% were seen once. These same data were also listed under a study on yellow fever vaccine responses in identical twins.

The specimen was PBMCs. The J gene is TRBJ2-7, the V gene TRBV29-1, with D maybe TRBD1 (5 bases). This TCR was sampled from a woman younger than 35 in good health. The CDR3 is CSVELSQGFTYEQYF. For the CDR3, the DNA is TGCAGCGTTGAATTAAGTCAGGGTTTTACCTACGAGCAGTACTTC.